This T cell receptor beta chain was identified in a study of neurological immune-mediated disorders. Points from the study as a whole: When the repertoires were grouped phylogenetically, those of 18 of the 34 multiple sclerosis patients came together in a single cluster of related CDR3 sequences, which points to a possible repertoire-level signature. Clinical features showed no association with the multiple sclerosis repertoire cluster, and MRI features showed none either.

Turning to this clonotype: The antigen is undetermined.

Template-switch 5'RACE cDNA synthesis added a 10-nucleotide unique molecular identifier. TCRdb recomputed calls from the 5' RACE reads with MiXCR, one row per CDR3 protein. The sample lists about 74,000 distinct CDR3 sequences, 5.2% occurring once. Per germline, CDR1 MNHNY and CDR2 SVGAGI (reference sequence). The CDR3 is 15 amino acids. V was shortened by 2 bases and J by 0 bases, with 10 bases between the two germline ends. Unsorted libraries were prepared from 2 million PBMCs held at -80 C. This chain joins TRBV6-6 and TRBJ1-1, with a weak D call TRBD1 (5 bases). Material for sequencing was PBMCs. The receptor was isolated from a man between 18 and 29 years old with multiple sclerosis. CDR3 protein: CASSYGGKLNTEAFF. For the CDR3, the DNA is TGTGCCAGCAGTTACGGGGGGAAGCTGAACACTGAAGCTTTCTTT.